These T cell receptor beta chains were read from a single sample in a study of early T cells in non-severe SARS-CoV-2 infection. Via MiXCR, TCRdb re-called the 5' RACE reads, giving one row per CDR3 protein. Of 30,000 or so distinct CDR3 sequences in the sample, around 7% are singletons; the top ten hold more than 3.5%. The material sequenced was whole blood. The receptors originated from an adult who was a healthcare worker with PCR-confirmed SARS-CoV-2 infection or an uninfected control (not recorded which). CDR3s leave out the opening cysteine and the closing phenylalanine or tryptophan.

j_call v_call cdr3_aa
TRBJ2-1 TRBV5-5 ASIPGTSYNEQF
TRBJ2-7 TRBV29-1 SVGNAWEQY
TRBJ1-5 TRBV20-1 SASPLDRSNQPQH
TRBJ1-5 TRBV21-1 ASSKKRKQDVRPQH
TRBJ2-1 TRBV5-1 ASSFRTSGRLKHEQF
TRBJ2-3 TRBV2 ASSGLDRVGTDTQY
TRBJ2-7 TRBV7-6 ASSLGQSSSYEQY
TRBJ2-5 TRBV6-5 ASSYSPGGETQY
TRBJ2-3 TRBV20-1 SVPGEGIDTQY
TRBJ2-3 TRBV6-5 ASSSSTPSTDTQY
TRBJ1-1 TRBV20-1 SARGTANTEAF